What follows are 30 T cell receptor beta chains derived from one specimen sequenced in a study of circulating CD8 cells and anti-PD-1 response in melanoma. TCR libraries were prepared from around 15 ng of total RNA with the QIAseq Immune Repertoire TCR panel. In TCRdb, the reads were re-called with MiXCR into one record per CDR3 protein. This table holds under 450 distinct CDR3 sequences, approximately 4.5% found once. Live CD3+CD8+TCRalphabeta+ cells were sorted into four subsets by PD-1 and/or TIGIT. The sequences come from CD8+ T cells from PBMCs, collected at baseline or after one month of anti-PD-1 therapy (not recorded which). The receptors were sampled from a human donor with melanoma.

This clonotype is deemed large. The chain carries TRBV5-4 and TRBJ2-7; 9 bases are a match to TRBD1. Germline V gene data show CDR1 as SGHNT and CDR2 as YYREEE (reference sequence). CDR3 size: 14 residues. V lost 4 bases to trimming and J lost 7 bases; unmatched junction nucleotides: 9. This CDR3 is CASSGDRAHREQYF. DNA for the CDR3: TGTGCCAGCAGCGGGGACAGGGCGCATCGAGAGCAGTACTTC. Complete variable domain (other parts from reference TRBV5-4 and TRBJ2-7): ETGVTQSPTHLIKTRGQQVTLRCSSQSGHNTVSWYQQALGQGPQFIFQYYREEENGRGNFPPRFSGLQFPNYSSELNVNALELDDSALYLCASSGDRAHREQYFGPGTRLTVT.

This clonotype is labeled as large. The chain links TRBV12-5 to TRBJ2-7; the D is unclear. The length of the CDR3 is 15 residues. Germline V lookup: CDR1 LGHNT, CDR2 FRNRAP. V dropped 1 base and J dropped 2 bases, with 12 bases sitting between them. CDR3 bases: TGTGCTAGTGGTTTGGGTGGGGAACCCGCCTACGAGCAGTACTTC. Translated, it gives CASGLGGEPAYEQYF.

By frequency in the sample, this clonotype is large. V usage is TRBV27 and J usage is TRBJ2-7, with D unresolved. The CDR3 length is 18 residues. Trimming left V 2 bases short and J 1 base short, with 21 bases between. From germline, CDR1 is MNHEY and CDR2 SMNVEV (reference sequence). The CDR3 DNA follows: TGTGCCAGCAGTTTAGATCGTTCGTTAGGTAGAAGGTCCTACGAGCAGTACTTC. Translation: CASSLDRSLGRRSYEQYF.

By frequency in the sample, this clonotype is large. The chain is built from TRBV7-2 and TRBJ2-7, with no clear D. Germline CDR1 and CDR2: SGHTA and FQGNSA. This CDR3 has 16 amino acids. The V and J ends lost 4 bases and 0 bases respectively, with 16 bases between them. The CDR3 nucleotides are TGTGCCAGCAGCTCCCCCACAGAATCCTACTCCTACGAGCAGTACTTC. Protein sequence: CASSSPTESYSYEQYF.

By share of the sample, this clonotype is large (0.1 to 1%). V is TRBV6-1 and J is TRBJ2-2; 10 nucleotides align to TRBD1. The V gene end was trimmed by 4 bases and the J gene end by 5 bases; junction bases not matched to a gene: 7. Germline CDR1 reads MNHNS; CDR2 reads SASEGT. There are 16 residues in the CDR3. The CDR3 bases are TGTGCCAGCAGTGCCGACAGGGGGCTAGGAACCGGGGAGCTGTTTTTT. Protein: CASSADRGLGTGELFF.

This clonotype is classed as large. V is TRBV5-5 and J is TRBJ2-7; 9 bases are shared with TRBD1. The CDR3 has 17 residues. Germline trimming cut 3 bases from V and 7 bases from J; bases unmatched to any gene: 17. Germline values: CDR1 SGHKS, CDR2 YYEKEE (reference sequence). This CDR3 reads CASSSGTGNPSAEEQYF. The CDR3 DNA reads TGTGCCAGCAGCTCCGGGACAGGGAACCCCTCGGCGGAGGAGCAGTACTTC. Supplemented by reference TRBV5-5 and TRBJ2-7, the full variable domain reads DAGVTQSPTHLIKTRGQQVTLRCSPISGHKSVSWYQQVLGQGPQFIFQYYEKEERGRGNFPDRFSARQFPNYSSELNVNALLLGDSALYLCASSSGTGNPSAEEQYFGPGTRLTVT.

By share, this clonotype counts as large. The rearrangement joins TRBV19 to TRBJ2-6, with 8 bases that match TRBD1. This CDR3 comprises 15 residues. Germline CDR1 reads LNHDA; CDR2 reads SQIVND (reference sequence). Germline trimming cut 9 bases from V and 2 bases from J; bases unmatched to any gene: 6. In nucleotides, the CDR3 is TGTGCCAGCGACAGGGGATTAGCTGGGGCCAACGTCCTGACTTTC. This codes for CASDRGLAGANVLTF.

In its sample, this clonotype was seen a few times. This may arise from a read error, as a much more abundant clone is one base away. This chain links TRBV5-5 with TRBJ2-1, with no clear D. Germline CDR1 and CDR2: SGHKS and YYEKEE (reference sequence). This CDR3 region has 12 residues. CDR3 sequence reads: CASGLSRDEQFF. Written as DNA, the CDR3 is TGTGCCAGCGGCTTATCTAGAGATGAGCAGTTCTTC. The variable domain in full, with the rest retrieved from reference TRBV5-5 and TRBJ2-1, is DAGVTQSPTHLIKTRGQQVTLRCSPISGHKSVSWYQQVLGQGPQFIFQYYEKEERGRGNFPDRFSARQFPNYSSELNVNALLLGDSALYLCASGLSRDEQFFGPGTRLTVL.

By frequency in the sample, this clonotype is medium-sized. Since the CDR3 does not end with the conserved phenylalanine or tryptophan, this likely comes from a read error. The J gene is TRBJ2-7, the V gene TRBV14; D remains unclear. V was pared by 4 bases and J by 4 bases, with 8 bases between. This CDR3 comprises 12 residues. CDR1 and CDR2 from the germline V gene are SGHDN and FVKESK. CDR3 coding DNA: TGTGCCAGCAGCCCGAGGAGTTACGAGCAGTACCTC. Its protein product is CASSPRSYEQYL.

In its sample, this clonotype ranks as large. V usage is TRBV9 and J usage is TRBJ1-1; a possible D gene is TRBD1 (6 bases). The germline V gene has CDR1 SGDLS and CDR2 YYNGEE. Trimming shortened V by 0 bases and J by 0 bases, and 15 bases separated the two germline ends. The CDR3 covers 17 residues. This CDR3 is CASSVEGDPNLNTEAFF. The DNA of the CDR3 is TGTGCCAGCAGCGTAGAGGGGGACCCTAATCTGAACACTGAAGCTTTCTTT.

In this sample, this clonotype is large (0.1 to 1%). This chain connects TRBV28 to TRBJ1-2, with D hard to call. Trimming cost V 6 bases and J 3 bases, with 8 bases left between them. The CDR3 is 12 residues long. The germline gives CDR1 MDHEN, CDR2 SYDVKM. CDR3 DNA: TGTGCCAGCAGCCCCGGGTACTATGGCTACACCTTC. It encodes CASSPGYYGYTF.

This clonotype is medium-sized in the sample. Being one base from a much bigger clone, this may be a read error. This sequence joins TRBV11-1 and TRBJ2-2, with D perhaps TRBD2 (6 bases). The V and J ends lost 8 bases and 7 bases respectively, with 17 bases between them. The CDR3 is made up of 14 amino acids. CDR1 is SGHAT and CDR2 is FQDESV in the germline V gene (reference sequence). The CDR3 spells CASQNLKGGGELFF. CDR3 coding DNA: TGTGCCAGCCAAAACTTGAAGGGAGGCGGGGAGCTGTTTTTT.

This clonotype qualifies as medium-sized (0.01 to 0.1%). The chain links TRBV29-1 to TRBJ2-3; 7 bases line up with TRBD2. Trimming removed 0 bases from V and 3 bases from J; junction bases left unmatched: 6. The CDR3 has 15 amino acids. Germline-derived CDR1 and CDR2 are SQVTM and ANQGSEA. The CDR3 coding sequence is TGCAGCGTTGAAGACGCGGGAGACTCGACAGATACGCAGTATTTT. Encoded protein: CSVEDAGDSTDTQYF.

This clonotype is large by share. The chain uses TRBV2 and TRBJ2-2; D ambiguous. CDR1 SNHLY and CDR2 FYNNEI come from the germline V gene. The CDR3 sequence is 14 residues long. The V gene lost 2 bases and the J gene lost 0 bases, with 4 bases spanning the gap. CDR3 DNA: TGTGCCAGCAGTGAACAGCCGAACACCGGGGAGCTGTTTTTT. Translating it yields CASSEQPNTGELFF.

A note on this clonotype: This may arise from a read error, as a much more abundant clone is one base away. The V and J genes are TRBV20-1 and TRBJ2-1; no firm D call. CDR1 and CDR2 from the germline V gene are DFQATT and SNEGSKA (reference sequence). This CDR3 has 15 amino acids. The CDR3 is CSARDLESSYNGQLF. CDR3 coding DNA: TGCAGTGCTAGAGATCTTGAGAGCTCCTACAATGGGCAGCTCTTC.

By frequency in the sample, this clonotype is medium-sized. The gene calls are TRBV5-6 and TRBJ1-5; D is unclear. The germline CDR1 and CDR2 sequences are SGHDT and YYEEEE. The CDR3 runs 12 residues. Trimming stripped 2 bases from V and 3 bases from J, with 3 bases between. This CDR3 reads CASSFYNQPQHF. CDR3 nucleotides: TGTGCCAGCAGCTTTTACAATCAGCCCCAGCATTTT.

By proportion, this clonotype is large (0.1 to 1%). CDR3 sequence: CSASQFGGPSYNEQFF. The CDR3 DNA sequence: TGCAGTGCTAGTCAGTTCGGGGGCCCGTCCTACAATGAGCAGTTCTTC. The chain recombines TRBV20-1 with TRBJ2-1; possibly TRBD1 or TRBD2 for D (6 bases each). This CDR3 spans 16 amino acids. Trimming removed 3 bases at V and 1 base at J, with 16 bases between. CDR1 and CDR2 (germline): DFQATT, SNEGSKA (reference sequence).

In its sample, this clonotype is medium-sized. The J gene is TRBJ2-3, the V gene TRBV19, with D uncertain. The CDR3 is 14 amino acids. Trimming pared 3 bases from V and 3 bases from J, leaving 10 bases between. Germline loops: CDR1 LNHDA, CDR2 SQIVND (reference sequence). DNA for the CDR3: TGTGCCAGTAGTATGGGTGGCGGAACAGATACGCAGTATTTT. It translates to CASSMGGGTDTQYF.

This clonotype qualifies as medium-sized. The rearrangement uses TRBV7-2 and TRBJ2-1, with TRBD2 matching over 7 bases. Germline trimming cut 6 bases from V and 9 bases from J; bases unmatched to any gene: 8. The CDR3 consists of 13 residues. From germline, CDR1 is SGHTA and CDR2 FQGNSA. CDR3 DNA sequence: TGTGCCAGCAGGCCCGGGACTATAATTGAGCAGTTCTTC. This encodes CASRPGTIIEQFF.

This clonotype is labeled large. In DNA form, the CDR3 reads TGTGCCAGCAGCTTAGGAAGGTTTAGCGCGTACGAGCAGTACTTC. Protein sequence: CASSLGRFSAYEQYF. The gene calls are TRBV11-2 and TRBJ2-7; D may be TRBD2 (5 bases). This CDR3 is 15 amino acids long. Germline V CDR1 and CDR2: SGHAT, FQNNGV. V dropped 1 base and J dropped 4 bases, with 14 bases sitting between them.

This clonotype is termed medium-sized. The chain links TRBV4-2 to TRBJ2-3, with D possibly matching TRBD1 (5 bases). The V gene lost 0 bases and the J gene lost 2 bases, with 9 bases spanning the gap. The germline V gene encodes CDR1 LGHNA and CDR2 YNFKEQ. The CDR3 consists of 15 residues. As DNA, the CDR3 is TGTGCCAGCAGCCAAGATGGACAACCCACAGATACGCAGTATTTT. Translation: CASSQDGQPTDTQYF.

This clonotype ranks as large. J is TRBJ2-7 and V is TRBV19; 9 positions match TRBD1. Germline V CDR1 and CDR2: LNHDA, SQIVND (reference sequence). J was trimmed by 3 bases and V by 3 bases; bases with no gene match: 6. This CDR3 is 15 amino acids long. CDR3 in amino acids: CASSMGTGTSYEQYF. The DNA of the CDR3 is TGTGCCAGTAGTATGGGGACAGGGACGAGCTACGAGCAGTACTTC.

By sample fraction, this clonotype is medium-sized. The chain links TRBV28 to TRBJ2-1, with D unresolved. Trimming removed 6 bases at V and 9 bases at J, with 21 bases between. Germline V gene sequence: CDR1 MDHEN, CDR2 SYDVKM. This CDR3 has 15 residues. CDR3 sequence reads: CASSPTLLTTSEQFF. In DNA, the CDR3 is TGTGCCAGCAGCCCTACCCTCTTGACCACCAGTGAGCAGTTCTTC.

This clonotype is labeled large. V gene TRBV27 combines with J gene TRBJ2-3, with 11 positions matching TRBD1. Germline lookup yields CDR1 MNHEY and CDR2 SMNVEV (reference sequence). This CDR3 contains 15 residues. V shed 4 bases, J shed 3 bases, and the junction held 3 bases outside the gene matches. The CDR3 sequence: CASSWDRGFTDTQYF. CDR3 in DNA: TGTGCCAGCAGTTGGGACAGGGGGTTTACAGATACGCAGTATTTT.

This clonotype is large in the sample. The rearrangement links TRBV5-1 to TRBJ2-7; D may correspond to TRBD1 or TRBD2 (5 bases each). The CDR3 is 15 residues long. The V and J ends lost 2 bases and 1 base respectively, with 13 bases between them. CDR1 is SGHRS and CDR2 is YFSETQ in the germline V gene. The CDR3 DNA sequence: TGCGCCAGCAGCTTTACCGGGACCGAATCCTACGAGCAGTACTTC. This translates into CASSFTGTESYEQYF.

By share of the sample, this clonotype is large (0.1 to 1%). V usage is TRBV20-1 and J usage is TRBJ2-3, with 14 positions matching TRBD2. The germline CDR1 and CDR2 sequences are DFQATT and SNEGSKA (reference sequence). With 4 bases clipped from V and 11 bases from J, the junction kept 5 bases outside the gene matches. The CDR3 covers 13 residues. The CDR3: CSATGTSGGRQYF. CDR3 bases: TGCAGTGCTACCGGGACTAGCGGGGGCAGGCAGTATTTT.

This clonotype is judged medium-sized. The gene calls are TRBV19 and TRBJ2-2; D is undetermined. CDR3 length: 13 residues. Trimming took off 3 bases at V and 6 bases at J, with 8 bases between the two ends. Per the germline V gene, CDR1 is LNHDA and CDR2 is SQIVND (reference sequence). In DNA form, the CDR3 reads TGTGCCAGTAGTATGTCGACGGCCGGGGAGCTGTTTTTT. This encodes CASSMSTAGELFF.

This clonotype was counted between two and nine times. The chain uses TRBV7-6 and TRBJ2-2, with D hard to call. CDR1 SGHVS and CDR2 FNYEAQ come from the germline V gene. V gave up 1 base and J gave up 1 base, with 4 bases separating them. The CDR3 sequence is 14 residues long. The CDR3 DNA follows: TGTGCCAGCAGCTTAGACAGGAACACCGGGGAGCTGTTTTTT. Its translation is CASSLDRNTGELFF.

A word on this clonotype: The CDR3 does not close with the conserved phenylalanine or tryptophan, likely indicating a read error. V usage is TRBV19 and J usage is TRBJ2-4; 7 bases align to TRBD1. Germline lookup yields CDR1 LNHDA and CDR2 SQIVND (reference sequence). The trim removed 5 bases at V and 5 bases at J, leaving 9 bases unmatched. The CDR3 sequence is 15 residues long. CDR3 region: CASSAFTGTENIQYL. The CDR3, as DNA: TGTGCCAGTAGTGCGTTTACCGGGACAGAAAACATTCAGTACCTC.

This clonotype counts as large. V is TRBV11-2 and J is TRBJ2-2; D is ambiguous. The CDR3 extends over 14 amino acids. Germline lookup yields CDR1 SGHAT and CDR2 FQNNGV. Trimming removed 2 bases at V and 1 base at J, with 5 bases between. The CDR3 region is CASSLMRNTGELFF. CDR3 DNA: TGTGCCAGCAGCTTAATGAGGAACACCGGGGAGCTGTTTTTT.